One and the same sample provided the 16 T cell receptor beta chains below, sequenced in a study of blood T cell repertoires in COVID-19. Sequencing used immunoSEQ multiplex PCR; TCRdb keeps in-frame clones, though not all of them. The table lists just over 650,000 clones, 90% of them singletons. What was sequenced was peripheral blood. These receptors were taken from a young woman with acute or convalescent COVID-19.

This chain uses TRBV7-9 with TRBJ1-4; possible D gene TRBD1, 6 bases. The CDR3 is 13 amino acids. Trimming took 5 bases from V and 8 from J, leaving 12 bases between them. CDR1 and CDR2 from the germline V gene are SEHNR and FQNEAQ (reference sequence). The CDR3 sequence: CASSGGQFEKLFF. CDR3 bases: TGTGCCAGCAGCGGAGGACAGTTCGAAAAACTGTTTTTT.

The rearrangement links TRBV19 to TRBJ2-3, with 7 positions matching TRBD2. Germline V gives CDR1 LNHDA, CDR2 SQIVND (reference sequence). V lost 5 bases, J lost 2 bases, and 10 bases stayed unmatched. There are 16 residues in the CDR3. CDR3: CASSYTGTTNTDTQYF. In DNA form, the CDR3 reads TGTGCCAGTAGTTATACCGGGACTACCAACACAGATACGCAGTATTTT.

The chain joins TRBV29-1 to TRBJ2-1, with 14 nucleotides matching TRBD2. This CDR3 has 14 amino acids. Germline CDR1 SQVTM, CDR2 ANQGSEA. With V trimmed by 7 bases and J by 8 bases, 7 bases remained unmatched. CDR3 coding DNA: TGCAGCGCCGAGGGACTAGCGGGGGCGTATGAGCAGTTCTTC. This translates into CSAEGLAGAYEQFF.

This chain joins TRBV19 and TRBJ2-7; 8 nucleotides line up with TRBD2. Trimming cost V 5 bases and J 7 bases; bases outside gene matches: 10. Germline loops: CDR1 LNHDA, CDR2 SQIVND (reference sequence). The CDR3 covers 14 residues. CDR3 in amino acids: CASSLAGGPSEQYF. In DNA form, the CDR3 reads TGTGCCAGTAGTCTGGCGGGGGGCCCCTCTGAGCAGTACTTC.

The chain couples TRBV6-5 to TRBJ1-1; D unresolved. The germline V gene encodes CDR1 MNHEY and CDR2 SVGAGI. The CDR3 is 12 residues long. V lost 8 bases, J lost 2 bases, and 9 bases lay in between. The CDR3, as DNA: TGTGCCAGCCAATACGGTAACACTGAAGCTTTCTTT. This sequence encodes CASQYGNTEAFF.

The chain employs TRBV15 and TRBJ2-1, with 10 bases identical to TRBD2. This CDR3 contains 15 residues. Trimming cost V 1 base and J 5 bases; bases outside gene matches: 2. The germline V gene encodes CDR1 LNHNV and CDR2 YYDKDF (reference sequence). CDR3 region: CATSRVGLADNEQFF. The CDR3 coding sequence is TGTGCCACCAGCAGAGTTGGACTAGCGGACAATGAGCAGTTCTTC.

The J gene is TRBJ1-2, the V gene TRBV18; D is unresolved. Germline lookup yields CDR1 KGHSH and CDR2 LQKENI. The V gene lost 6 bases and the J gene lost 1 base, with 12 bases spanning the gap. CDR3 length equals 14 residues. The DNA for the CDR3 is TGTGCCAGCTCTTCAAACACCGTTAACTATGGCTACACCTTC. Its protein product is CASSSNTVNYGYTF.

The gene calls are TRBV10-3 and TRBJ2-1; D is perhaps TRBD1 (5 bases). V gave up 2 bases and J gave up 7 bases, with 12 bases separating them. CDR1 and CDR2 (germline): ENHRY, SYGVKD. This CDR3 spans 14 amino acids. CDR3 sequence (DNA): TGTGCCATCAGTGAGGTGGGGCCTCGGAATGAGCAGTTCTTC. Residues: CAISEVGPRNEQFF.

In its sample, this clone was seen a few times. CDR3: CASSTRKNQTGRRNSMNTEAFF. The CDR3 bases are TGTGCCAGCAGCACCCGGAAAAACCAGACAGGTCGGAGGAATAGTATGAACACTGAAGCTTTCTTT. This chain links TRBV21-1 with TRBJ1-1; the table's D call, TRBD1, has no DNA check behind it. TRBV21-1 is a recognized pseudogene. There are 22 residues in the CDR3.

As to this clone: Distinct nucleotide sequences in the sample also encode this CDR3. The chain employs TRBV9 and TRBJ2-7; 10 bases match TRBD1. The CDR3 is made up of 14 amino acids. V was pared by 0 bases and J by 4 bases, with 1 base of the junction left unmatched. Germline CDR1 SGDLS, CDR2 YYNGEE. Here the CDR3 DNA reads TGTGCCAGCAGCGTAGGACAGGGGGCATACGAGCAGTACTTC. Translating it yields CASSVGQGAYEQYF.

The chain uses TRBV6-5 and TRBJ1-3; 9 positions agree with TRBD1. V lost 4 bases to trimming and J lost 3 bases; unmatched junction nucleotides: 4. In germline, CDR1 is MNHEY, CDR2 SVGAGI. CDR3 length equals 15 residues. CDR3: CASSSGQGYGNTIYF. For the CDR3, the DNA is TGTGCCAGCAGTTCGGGACAGGGTTATGGAAACACCATATATTTT.

This clone was found once. The CDR3 here is CASSQVFSRQANTEAFF. CDR3 coding DNA: TGTGCCAGCAGCCAAGTTTTCTCGCGTCAGGCGAACACTGAAGCTTTCTTT. This sequence joins TRBV3-1 (or the pseudogene TRBV3-2) and TRBJ1-1; no clear D. This CDR3 is built from 17 residues. V lost 1 base and J lost 1, with 16 bases in between. Per the germline V gene, CDR1 is LGHDT and CDR2 is YNNKEL (reference sequence).

This sequence joins TRBV6-5 and TRBJ1-3; D unclear. CDR1 and CDR2 (germline): MNHEY, SVGAGI. The CDR3 totals 14 residues. Trimming removed 5 bases at V and 0 bases at J, with 8 bases between. The CDR3 DNA sequence: TGTGCCAGCAGTAGAGAGTACTCTGGAAACACCATATATTTT. It encodes CASSREYSGNTIYF.

The gene calls are TRBV5-1 and TRBJ1-4; 7 nucleotides match TRBD1. The germline CDR1 and CDR2 sequences are SGHRS and YFSETQ. CDR3 size: 14 residues. V lost 8 bases to trimming and J lost 8 bases; unmatched junction nucleotides: 12. The DNA of the CDR3 is TGCGCCAGTTCACTTGGGAACAGGGGCGAAAAACTGTTTTTT. Protein: CASSLGNRGEKLFF.

As to this clone: Other DNA sequences from this sample encode an identical CDR3 as well. The J gene is TRBJ1-1, the V gene TRBV6-5; 7 positions match TRBD1. Germline V lookup: CDR1 MNHEY, CDR2 SVGAGI. The V segment lost 5 bases and the J segment 0 bases; nucleotides outside the gene matches: 3. The length of the CDR3 is 14 residues. CDR3: CASSRQGLNTEAFF. The CDR3, as DNA: TGTGCCAGCAGTCGACAGGGATTGAACACTGAAGCTTTCTTT.

The chain joins TRBV5-4 to TRBJ1-2, with D tentatively TRBD1 (5 bases). Between the trimmed V and J ends, which lost 0 bases and 8 bases, there was a span of 11 bases. CDR1 is SGHNT, CDR2 YYREEE, per germline (reference sequence). The CDR3 sequence is 13 residues long. CDR3 in DNA: TGTGCCAGCAGCTTGGGACAGCTATCCGGCTACACCTTC. Translating it yields CASSLGQLSGYTF. The full variable domain, completed using reference TRBV5-4 and TRBJ1-2, is ETGVTQSPTHLIKTRGQQVTLRCSSQSGHNTVSWYQQALGQGPQFIFQYYREEENGRGNFPPRFSGLQFPNYSSELNVNALELDDSALYLCASSLGQLSGYTFGSGTRLTVV.